These 21 T cell receptor beta chains were sequenced from one sample in a study of T-cell reconstitution after alpha-beta-depleted transplantation in children. This sample's TCRbeta library carried unique molecular identifier barcodes. One entry per CDR3 protein results from TCRdb running MiXCR on the PCR reads. Seen here are about 420,000 distinct CDR3 sequences, 11% observed once, and the top ten hold over 4.5%. The sample in question was PBMCs from the stem cell graft donor, obtained from the stem cell graft. Every receptor here comes from a human donor who donated a stem cell graft to a child with acute myeloid leukemia.

This clonotype was seen a few times. The chain combines TRBV2 with TRBJ1-1; D is possibly TRBD1 (6 bases). The CDR3 runs to 13 residues. Trimming took off 6 bases at V and 1 base at J, with 9 bases between the two ends. The germline gives CDR1 SNHLY, CDR2 FYNNEI. CDR3 residues: CASRSDRNTEAFF. The DNA of the CDR3 is TGTGCCAGCAGATCGGACAGGAACACTGAAGCTTTCTTT.

This clonotype has just a few counts. This chain joins TRBV7-9 and TRBJ2-7; D might be TRBD2 (5 bases). CDR1 SEHNR and CDR2 FQNEAQ come from the germline V gene (reference sequence). The CDR3 runs to 13 residues. V lost 7 bases, J lost 2 bases, and 12 bases lay in between. CDR3 sequence: CASTQSGTYEQYV. CDR3 in DNA: TGTGCCAGCACCCAGAGCGGAACCTACGAGCAGTACGTC.

This clonotype appeared a few times. V gene TRBV7-9 combines with J gene TRBJ2-7, with TRBD1 matching over 10 bases. The trim removed 6 bases at V and 1 base at J, leaving 6 bases unmatched. Germline loops: CDR1 SEHNR, CDR2 FQNEAQ (reference sequence). CDR3 length equals 15 residues. CDR3 DNA: TGTGCCAGCAGTTCGACAGGGGGCGCGTCCTACGAGCAGTACTTC. Translated: CASSSTGGASYEQYF. The whole variable domain, remainder taken from reference TRBV7-9 and TRBJ2-7, is DTGVSQNPRHKITKRGQNVTFRCDPISEHNRLYWYRQTLGQGPEFLTYFQNEAQLEKSRLLSDRFSAERPKGSFSTLEIQRTEQGDSAMYLCASSSTGGASYEQYFGPGTRLTVT.

The chain joins TRBV11-1 to TRBJ2-7; TRBD1 matches 12 bases. Germline V gene lookup returns CDR1 SGHAT and CDR2 FQDESV (reference sequence). The CDR3 spans 16 residues. J gave up 6 bases and V 5 bases, and 11 bases lay outside the gene matches. The CDR3 sequence is CASSQTGTGGQGEQYF. The CDR3 nucleotides are TGTGCCAGCAGCCAGACTGGGACAGGGGGCCAGGGCGAGCAGTACTTC.

The gene calls are TRBV9 and TRBJ2-7, with TRBD1 matching 7 bases. The junction had 8 bases not matched to a gene; V was cut back by 2 bases and J by 0 bases. The CDR3 covers 16 residues. In germline, CDR1 is SGDLS, CDR2 YYNGEE. The CDR3 is CASSVGGTGASYEQYF. The CDR3 coding sequence is TGTGCCAGCAGCGTTGGGGGAACAGGGGCCTCCTACGAGCAGTACTTC.

This clonotype was counted a few times. The V and J genes are TRBV6-5 and TRBJ2-2; TRBD2 is a possible D gene (5 bases). This CDR3 has 18 residues. V lost 4 bases and J 4 bases, leaving 22 bases between the germline ends. Per the germline V gene, CDR1 is MNHEY and CDR2 is SVGAGI. The chain's CDR3 is CASSLISLGDRGTGELFF. The CDR3 DNA follows: TGTGCCAGCAGTTTAATCTCCCTGGGAGATCGGGGCACCGGGGAGCTGTTTTTT.

The sample holds a few counts of this clonotype. J is TRBJ2-3 and V is TRBV12-3 or TRBV12-4; 8 bases align to TRBD2. V dropped 7 bases and J dropped 2; count of bases not matched to a gene: 11. This CDR3 contains 16 residues. CDR3 nucleotide sequence: TGTGCCAGCAACTGGCGGGCGGGGGGCTACACAGATACGCAGTATTTT. Translation gives CASNWRAGGYTDTQYF.

This clonotype was seen many times. The chain is built from TRBV5-1 and TRBJ1-4, with no clear D. Trimming took off 0 bases at V and 5 bases at J, with 8 bases between the two ends. The CDR3 extends over 14 amino acids. The germline gives CDR1 SGHRS, CDR2 YFSETQ. DNA for the CDR3: TGCGCCAGCAGCTTGGCTCAGGCGAATGAAAAACTGTTTTTT. This gives the protein CASSLAQANEKLFF.

This clonotype occurred a few times. The V and J genes are TRBV6-1 and TRBJ1-1, with TRBD1 as a possible D gene (6 bases). Per the germline V gene, CDR1 is MNHNS and CDR2 is SASEGT. This CDR3 is 14 amino acids long. V lost 6 bases, J lost 4 bases, and 15 bases lay in between. CDR3 protein: CASRDGGRVTEAFF. For the CDR3, the DNA is TGTGCCAGCAGGGACGGGGGGCGCGTCACTGAAGCTTTCTTT.

The chain uses TRBV7-3 and TRBJ2-3; 10 nucleotides agree with TRBD2. Germline V lookup: CDR1 SGHTA, CDR2 FQGTGA. The length of the CDR3 is 15 residues. The J segment lost 6 bases and the V segment lost 4 bases, leaving 7 bases of the junction unmatched. The CDR3 spells CASSSSGRGEDTQYF. The CDR3 nucleotides read TGTGCCAGCAGCTCTAGCGGGAGAGGGGAGGATACGCAGTATTTT.

Regarding this clonotype: At one of its ends the junction is not consistent with the germline gene, which may arise from a read error. The rearrangement uses TRBV7-7 and TRBJ2-2; D remains unclear. Per germline, CDR1 SSHAT and CDR2 FNYEAQ (reference sequence). This CDR3 is built from 14 residues. The CDR3: CASSPDQITGELFF. As DNA, the CDR3 is TGTGCTAGCAGCCCGGACCAGATCACCGGGGAGCTGTTTTTT.

CDR3: CSVEVRTLDGPSSYEQYF. In DNA, the CDR3 is TGCAGCGTTGAAGTTCGAACTCTAGACGGGCCGAGCTCCTACGAGCAGTACTTC. The rearrangement joins TRBV29-1 to TRBJ2-7, with unresolved D. This CDR3 has 18 amino acids. Germline V gene sequence: CDR1 SQVTM, CDR2 ANQGSEA. Trimming removed 1 base from V and 0 bases from J, with 22 bases in between.

As for this clonotype: It may be a read error: a sequence one base away is much more abundant. This sequence joins TRBV5-1 and TRBJ2-2; perhaps D is TRBD1 or TRBD2 (5 bases each). Germline values: CDR1 SGHRS, CDR2 YFSETQ. The length of the CDR3 is 14 residues. CDR3 nucleotide sequence: TGCGCCAGCATGCTGGGGCGGAGCACCGGGGACCTGTTTTTT. Translation: CASMLGRSTGDLFF.

The V call is TRBV7-2, the J call TRBJ2-7, with 8 bases fitting TRBD1. The germline gives CDR1 SGHTA, CDR2 FQGNSA. The junction had 8 bases not matched to a gene; V was cut back by 5 bases and J by 5 bases. The CDR3 covers 14 residues. CDR3 amino acids: CASSQRTGSHEQYF. CDR3 DNA: TGTGCCAGCAGCCAAAGGACAGGGTCCCACGAGCAGTACTTC.

This clonotype was seen many times. The rearrangement links TRBV7-2 to TRBJ1-2, with D possibly TRBD1 on 5 matching bases. The length of the CDR3 is 13 residues. CDR1 SGHTA and CDR2 FQGNSA come from the germline V gene. V was trimmed by 6 bases and J by 1 base, leaving 9 bases between them. The CDR3 loop reads CASSLGGNYGYTF. The DNA for the CDR3 is TGTGCCAGCAGTTTGGGGGGTAACTATGGCTACACCTTC.

V is TRBV6-1 and J is TRBJ1-4; D ambiguous. Trimming removed 8 bases at V and 1 base at J, with 14 bases between. The CDR3 length is 15 residues. Germline values: CDR1 MNHNS, CDR2 SASEGT. CDR3 DNA sequence: TGTGCCAGCTTACGATATCTTCGAACTAATGAAAAACTGTTTTTT. Its translation is CASLRYLRTNEKLFF.

The chain employs TRBV20-1 and TRBJ1-1; possible D gene TRBD1, 5 bases. This CDR3 contains 15 residues. Germline V gives CDR1 DFQATT, CDR2 SNEGSKA (reference sequence). The V end was cut by 1 base, the J end by 3 bases, with 15 bases between. CDR3 DNA sequence: TGCAGTGCTAGAGTCAGGGCAGTTTCGGACACTGAAGCTTTCTTT. Protein product: CSARVRAVSDTEAFF.

This clonotype was counted between two and nine times. V gene TRBV4-1 combines with J gene TRBJ2-3, with TRBD1 as a possible D gene (5 bases). The CDR3 has 19 amino acids. Germline loops: CDR1 MGHRA, CDR2 YSYEKL. The V end was cut by 3 bases, the J end by 3 bases, with 25 bases between. CDR3 loop: CASSHFGSDGAGITDTQYF. The CDR3 nucleotides are TGCGCCAGCAGCCATTTCGGGTCAGATGGGGCTGGAATAACAGATACGCAGTATTTT.

There are a few counts of this clonotype. The chain joins TRBV9 to TRBJ2-1; TRBD2 matches 8 bases. V lost 3 bases to trimming and J lost 10 bases; unmatched junction nucleotides: 9. The length of the CDR3 is 14 residues. Germline V CDR1 and CDR2: SGDLS, YYNGEE. The CDR3 DNA reads TGTGCCAGCAGCGCTCCAACGGGGGGGAGAGAGCAGTTCTTC. It codes for CASSAPTGGREQFF.

In its sample, this clonotype was seen a few times. The CDR3, as DNA: TGTGCCAGCACCCAGGGAGACATTCAGTACTTC. It codes for CASTQGDIQYF. The chain uses TRBV12-3 or TRBV12-4 and TRBJ2-4; D is possibly TRBD1 or TRBD2 (5 bases each). The CDR3 covers 11 residues. V was clipped by 7 bases and J by 8 bases, with 9 bases between them.

This clonotype was counted a few times. The chain couples TRBV4-3 to TRBJ1-5; 9 bases fit TRBD1. The V segment lost 4 bases and the J segment 5 bases; nucleotides outside the gene matches: 3. The CDR3 consists of 14 residues. Germline values: CDR1 LGHNA, CDR2 YSLEER. CDR3 protein: CASSPGQGHQPQHF. CDR3 nucleotide sequence: TGCGCCAGCAGCCCGGGACAGGGCCATCAGCCCCAGCATTTT.